What follows are 30 T cell receptor beta chains derived from one specimen sequenced in a study of cytomegalovirus exposure and HLA in healthy donors. PCR employed 60 Vbeta and 13 Jbeta primers. Using immunoSEQ multiplex PCR, the repertoire was profiled, and TCRdb retains in-frame clones only, with some absent. The table records over 130,000 clones, 80% of them present only once. Sequencing was performed on PBMCs. The receptors shown here come from a man aged 45-65 years in good health and CMV-seronegative.

This chain joins TRBV5-4 and TRBJ1-2, with D perhaps TRBD1 (6 bases). The germline V gene has CDR1 SGHNT and CDR2 YYREEE (reference sequence). This CDR3 region has 14 residues. V dropped 3 bases and J dropped 4 bases, with 13 bases sitting between them. CDR3 nucleotide sequence: TGTGCCAGCAGCTCAGTCAGGGGTGGCTATGGCTACACCTTC. As protein: CASSSVRGGYGYTF.

This chain uses TRBV5-4 with TRBJ2-2; TRBD1 matches at 12 bases. V was clipped by 6 bases and J by 7 bases; unmatched bases: 10. The CDR3 sequence is 16 residues long. The germline CDR1 and CDR2 sequences are SGHNT and YYREEE (reference sequence). The CDR3 protein is CASTRRDRGLVGELFF. The DNA of the CDR3 is TGTGCCAGCACTCGCCGGGACAGGGGGCTGGTCGGGGAGCTGTTTTTT.

The V call is TRBV5-4, the J call TRBJ2-3, with 12 bases fitting TRBD2. This CDR3 has 16 amino acids. With 2 bases clipped from V and 3 bases from J, the junction kept 4 bases outside the gene matches. Germline CDR1 SGHNT, CDR2 YYREEE (reference sequence). The CDR3 region has the DNA TGTGCCAGCAGCTTTGGACTAGCGGGACGGACAGATACGCAGTATTTT. Translation gives CASSFGLAGRTDTQYF.

This rearrangement joins TRBV13 to TRBJ2-7; TRBD2 agrees at 8 bases. V shed 2 bases and J 0 bases; nucleotides not matched to a gene: 3. The germline V gene encodes CDR1 PRHDT and CDR2 FYEKMQ (reference sequence). CDR3 length: 15 residues. The CDR3 spells CASSLLAGSSYEQYF. CDR3 DNA: TGTGCCAGCAGCTTATTAGCGGGGTCCTCCTACGAGCAGTACTTC.

The chain is built from TRBV2 and TRBJ2-1; D may be TRBD2 (5 bases). The V gene's germline CDR1 is SNHLY and CDR2 FYNNEI. The CDR3 consists of 16 residues. Trimming removed 3 bases at V and 3 bases at J, with 15 bases between. CDR3 DNA sequence: TGTGCCAGCAGTGATGCCGGGAACTCCTACTACAATGAGCAGTTCTTC. It is translated as CASSDAGNSYYNEQFF. Using reference TRBV2 and TRBJ2-1 for the parts outside the CDR3, the full variable domain is EPEVTQTPSHQVTQMGQEVILRCVPISNHLYFYWYRQILGQKVEFLVSFYNNEISEKSEIFDDQFSVERPDGSNFTLKIRSTKLEDSAMYFCASSDAGNSYYNEQFFGPGTRLTVL.

The chain has TRBV7-6 and TRBJ1-1, with TRBD1 matching 7 bases. There are 16 residues in the CDR3. Unmatched junction bases numbered 11, after V lost 5 bases and J lost 2 bases. Germline V gene data show CDR1 as SGHVS and CDR2 as FNYEAQ. The CDR3 is CASSLGTGTVNTEAFF. The DNA of the CDR3 is TGTGCCAGCAGCCTCGGAACCGGGACAGTCAACACTGAAGCTTTCTTT.

The V and J genes are TRBV25-1 and TRBJ1-3, with D unresolved. V was trimmed by 3 bases and J by 3 bases, leaving 12 bases between them. This CDR3 has 15 amino acids. CDR1 and CDR2 from the germline V gene are MGHDK and SYGVNS. CDR3 residues: CASSDVQVGGNTIYF. CDR3 coding DNA: TGTGCCAGCAGTGATGTGCAGGTTGGTGGAAACACCATATATTTT.

The J gene is TRBJ2-7, the V gene TRBV19, with D possibly TRBD1 on 6 matching bases. V was pared by 3 bases and J by 7 bases, with 16 bases between. The V gene's germline CDR1 is LNHDA and CDR2 SQIVND (reference sequence). The CDR3 covers 14 residues. CDR3: CASSMGQGTGEQYF. In nucleotides, the CDR3 is TGTGCCAGTAGTATGGGGCAGGGGACGGGTGAGCAGTACTTC.

V gene TRBV30 combines with J gene TRBJ2-3, with a weak D call TRBD2 (5 bases). Per germline, CDR1 GTSNPN and CDR2 SVGIG (reference sequence). Trimming removed 4 bases from V and 0 bases from J, with 11 bases in between. The CDR3 has 14 residues. The CDR3 DNA sequence: TGTGCCTGGAAGATCGGAGGTAGCACAGATACGCAGTATTTT. This encodes CAWKIGGSTDTQYF. The variable domain in full, with the rest retrieved from reference TRBV30 and TRBJ2-3, is SQTIHQWPATLVQPVGSPLSLECTVEGTSNPNLYWYRQAAGRGLQLLFYSVGIGQISSEVPQNLSASRPQDRQFILSSKKLLLSDSGFYLCAWKIGGSTDTQYFGPGTRLTVL.

This chain uses TRBV7-6 with TRBJ2-3; 11 nucleotides agree with TRBD2. The CDR3 is 18 amino acids. Germline CDR1 reads SGHVS; CDR2 reads FNYEAQ. Unmatched junction bases numbered 8, after V lost 3 bases and J lost 0 bases. For the CDR3, the DNA is TGTGCCAGCAGCTTCGCATCCGGGACTAGCGGAAGCACAGATACGCAGTATTTT. This sequence encodes CASSFASGTSGSTDTQYF.

The rearrangement uses TRBV6-1 and TRBJ2-3; tentatively, D is TRBD1 (6 bases). CDR1 MNHNS and CDR2 SASEGT come from the germline V gene. The CDR3 consists of 13 residues. V was shortened by 7 bases and J by 0 bases, with 8 bases between the two germline ends. Here the CDR3 DNA reads TGTGCCAGCATCCAGGGGAGCACAGATACGCAGTATTTT. It yields the protein CASIQGSTDTQYF.

The V call is TRBV4-1, the J call TRBJ1-5; 7 bases are shared with TRBD1. The V gene's germline CDR1 is MGHRA and CDR2 YSYEKL. This CDR3 has 18 amino acids. The ends lost 0 bases at V and 3 bases at J; junction bases unmatched: 11. CDR3 loop: CASSQEAPGQLPNQPQHF. The CDR3 region has the DNA TGCGCCAGCAGCCAAGAAGCACCGGGACAGCTGCCCAATCAGCCCCAGCATTTT.

J is TRBJ1-5 and V is TRBV19; possibly TRBD1 for D (6 bases). Trimming left V 6 bases short and J 0 bases short, with 27 bases between. The germline CDR1 and CDR2 sequences are LNHDA and SQIVND (reference sequence). CDR3 length equals 20 residues. CDR3 sequence reads: CASSRRTETRGAISNQPQHF. The CDR3 DNA follows: TGTGCCAGTAGCCGCCGGACCGAAACCCGGGGGGCGATTAGCAATCAGCCCCAGCATTTT.

DNA for the CDR3: TGTGCCAGCAGTCGGACCGGGGGAATTAGCAATCAGCCCCAGCATTTT. This codes for CASSRTGGISNQPQHF. V usage is TRBV28 and J usage is TRBJ1-5; a weak D match, TRBD1 (5 bases). In germline, CDR1 is MDHEN, CDR2 SYDVKM. CDR3 size: 16 residues. Trimming took off 5 bases at V and 0 bases at J, with 14 bases between the two ends.

This clone was counted a single time. The chain uses TRBV11-2 and TRBJ2-7; TRBD1 agrees at 7 bases. The CDR3 has 14 residues. The germline CDR1 and CDR2 sequences are SGHAT and FQNNGV. Germline trimming cut 1 base from V and 4 bases from J; bases unmatched to any gene: 4. The CDR3 reads CASSLGPQGYEQYF. The DNA of the CDR3 is TGTGCCAGCAGCTTAGGCCCACAGGGGTACGAGCAGTACTTC.

There are a few counts of this clone. V is TRBV5-1 and J is TRBJ1-4; the D gene is possibly TRBD1 (5 bases). The CDR3 contains 16 residues. Trimming left V 1 base short and J 2 bases short, with 12 bases between. The germline V gene encodes CDR1 SGHRS and CDR2 YFSETQ. The CDR3 DNA follows: TGCGCCAGCAGCTTGAATGGGGCTGGCACTAATGAAAAACTGTTTTTT. It encodes CASSLNGAGTNEKLFF.

The table lists this clone with a count of one. The chain couples TRBV7-2 to TRBJ1-1; a weak D match, TRBD1 (5 bases). V lost 7 bases and J lost 2, with 20 bases in between. This CDR3 has 16 amino acids. Germline values: CDR1 SGHTA, CDR2 FQGNSA. The CDR3 region is CASIWYGSGVNTEAFF. CDR3 coding DNA: TGTGCCAGCATATGGTACGGTTCGGGGGTTAACACTGAAGCTTTCTTT.

This chain links TRBV7-9 with TRBJ1-6, with D perhaps matching TRBD1 (5 bases). The germline V and J ends were trimmed by 8 bases and 10 bases, with 15 bases remaining between them. Per germline, CDR1 SEHNR and CDR2 FQNEAQ (reference sequence). The CDR3 contains 13 residues. CDR3 nucleotide sequence: TGTGCCAGCCAGGGAGGGTTGGGGTCACCCCTCCACTTT. Residues: CASQGGLGSPLHF.

V is TRBV30 and J is TRBJ1-1, with 9 bases identical to TRBD1. Trimming took 2 bases from V and 6 from J; bases not matched to a gene: 10. The CDR3 runs to 15 residues. Germline values: CDR1 GTSNPN, CDR2 SVGIG (reference sequence). CDR3 in amino acids: CAWSQGTGWFAEAFF. The DNA of the CDR3 is TGTGCCTGGAGTCAGGGGACAGGGTGGTTTGCTGAAGCTTTCTTT.

The gene calls are TRBV30 and TRBJ1-3; possibly TRBD1 for D (5 bases). The V end lost 0 bases, the J end lost 4 bases, and 10 bases lay between the germline ends. Germline assignment: CDR1 GTSNPN and CDR2 SVGIG (reference sequence). The CDR3 runs 14 residues. CDR3 sequence reads: CAWSVRGGGNTIYF. The CDR3, as DNA: TGTGCCTGGAGTGTAAGGGGCGGAGGAAACACCATATATTTT.

This chain uses TRBV2 with TRBJ2-7, with D perhaps TRBD2 (6 bases). The CDR3 has 15 residues. Looked up from germline, CDR1 is SNHLY and CDR2 is FYNNEI. The ends were cut back, 7 bases at V and 0 bases at J, with 16 bases in the middle. CDR3 nucleotide sequence: TGTGCCAGCAAGTTGGAGGGGTCGAGCTCCTACGAGCAGTACTTC. This encodes CASKLEGSSSYEQYF.

The chain recombines TRBV11-2 with TRBJ2-3, with D possibly being TRBD2 (7 bases). Trimming left V 2 bases short and J 0 bases short, with 18 bases between. The CDR3 has 18 residues. Germline V gene data show CDR1 as SGHAT and CDR2 as FQNNGV. The CDR3: CASSLKGFRGASTDTQYF. CDR3 bases: TGTGCCAGCAGCTTAAAAGGGTTTCGGGGGGCTAGCACAGATACGCAGTATTTT.

This clone was seen a handful of times. The rearrangement uses TRBV5-1 and TRBJ2-6; D is ambiguous. The CDR3 runs 15 residues. The V and J ends lost 4 bases and 0 bases respectively, with 8 bases between them. Germline loops: CDR1 SGHRS, CDR2 YFSETQ. This CDR3 is CASSASSSGANVLTF. Here the CDR3 DNA reads TGCGCCAGCAGCGCCTCCAGCTCTGGGGCCAACGTCCTGACTTTC.

The chain couples TRBV5-6 to TRBJ2-1, with no clear D. Deletions cut 1 base from V and 0 bases from J, with 14 bases between. Germline assignment: CDR1 SGHDT and CDR2 YYEEEE. The CDR3 extends over 17 amino acids. As DNA, the CDR3 is TGTGCCAGCAGCTTGAGAGGCCTTTCCCCCTCCTACAATGAGCAGTTCTTC. Its protein is CASSLRGLSPSYNEQFF.

The chain employs TRBV6-5 and TRBJ1-3; 7 positions match TRBD1. CDR3 length equals 15 residues. CDR1 is MNHEY, CDR2 SVGAGI, per germline. The J segment lost 0 bases and the V segment lost 4 bases, leaving 3 bases of the junction unmatched. The CDR3 reads CASSSGTVSGNTIYF. The CDR3 DNA sequence: TGTGCCAGCAGTTCCGGGACAGTCTCTGGAAACACCATATATTTT.

This clone was seen more than once but under ten times. The V and J genes are TRBV5-4 and TRBJ1-1; TRBD1 might be the D (5 bases). The germline gives CDR1 SGHNT, CDR2 YYREEE (reference sequence). This CDR3 spans 14 amino acids. V was pared by 2 bases and J by 5 bases, with 13 bases between. CDR3 region: CASSLFRDWTEAFF. DNA of the CDR3: TGTGCCAGCAGCTTATTCAGGGATTGGACTGAAGCTTTCTTT.

The rearrangement joins TRBV30 to TRBJ2-7; 13 bases are shared with TRBD2. The CDR3 covers 14 residues. Germline-derived CDR1 and CDR2 are GTSNPN and SVGIG (reference sequence). V lost 5 bases to trimming and J lost 7 bases; unmatched junction nucleotides: 8. CDR3: CAWEGLAGVREQYF. In DNA form, the CDR3 reads TGTGCCTGGGAAGGACTAGCGGGGGTCCGGGAGCAGTACTTC.

This chain uses TRBV30 with TRBJ2-2; weak D call: TRBD1 (6 bases). This CDR3 contains 15 residues. V was cut by 2 bases and J by 2 bases, with 12 bases left in between. In germline, CDR1 is GTSNPN, CDR2 SVGIG (reference sequence). This CDR3 is CAWSWAGVNTGELFF. Written as DNA, the CDR3 is TGTGCCTGGAGTTGGGCAGGGGTAAACACCGGGGAGCTGTTTTTT.

J is TRBJ1-3 and V is TRBV28, with a tentative D call TRBD1 (5 bases). The V gene's germline CDR1 is MDHEN and CDR2 SYDVKM. The CDR3 consists of 15 residues. Between the trimmed V and J ends, which lost 9 bases and 0 bases, there was a span of 15 bases. CDR3 sequence reads: CASFRQPFSGNTIYF. Here the CDR3 DNA reads TGTGCCAGTTTTCGACAGCCATTCTCTGGAAACACCATATATTTT.

This rearrangement joins TRBV6-1 to TRBJ1-2; D is ambiguous. The CDR3 length is 12 residues. Germline-derived CDR1 and CDR2 are MNHNS and SASEGT. V lost 6 bases and J 10 bases, leaving 15 bases between the germline ends. CDR3 amino acids: CASRSGSPDYTF. DNA for the CDR3: TGTGCCAGCAGATCGGGGAGTCCGGACTACACCTTC.